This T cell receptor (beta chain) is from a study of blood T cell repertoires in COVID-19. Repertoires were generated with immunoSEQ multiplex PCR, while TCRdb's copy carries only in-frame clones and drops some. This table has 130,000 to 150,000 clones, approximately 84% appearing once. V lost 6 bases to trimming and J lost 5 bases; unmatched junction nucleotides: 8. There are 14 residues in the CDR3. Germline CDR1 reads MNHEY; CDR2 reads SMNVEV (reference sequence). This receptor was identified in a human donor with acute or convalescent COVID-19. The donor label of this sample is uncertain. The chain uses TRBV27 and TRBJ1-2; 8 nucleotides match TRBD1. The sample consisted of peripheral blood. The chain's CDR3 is CASSRDRRDYGYTF. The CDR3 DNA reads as TGTGCCAGCAGCCGGGACAGGAGGGATTATGGCTACACCTTC.